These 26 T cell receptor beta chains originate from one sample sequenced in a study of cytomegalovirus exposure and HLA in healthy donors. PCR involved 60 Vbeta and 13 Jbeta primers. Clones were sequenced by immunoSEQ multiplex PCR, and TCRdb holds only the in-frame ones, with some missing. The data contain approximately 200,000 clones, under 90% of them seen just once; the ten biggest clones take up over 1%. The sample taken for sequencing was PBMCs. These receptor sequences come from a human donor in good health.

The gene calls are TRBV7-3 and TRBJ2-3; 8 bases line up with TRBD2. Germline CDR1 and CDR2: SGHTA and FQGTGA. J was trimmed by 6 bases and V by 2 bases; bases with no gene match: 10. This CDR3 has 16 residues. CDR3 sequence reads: CASSLASGRLTDTQYF. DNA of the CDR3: TGTGCCAGCAGCTTAGCTAGCGGGCGACTCACTGATACGCAGTATTTT. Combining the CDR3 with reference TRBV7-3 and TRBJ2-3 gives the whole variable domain GAGVSQTPSNKVTEKGKYVELRCDPISGHTALYWYRQSLGQGPEFLIYFQGTGAADDSGLPNDRFFAVRPEGSVSTLKIQRTERGDSAVYLCASSLASGRLTDTQYFGPGTRLTVL.

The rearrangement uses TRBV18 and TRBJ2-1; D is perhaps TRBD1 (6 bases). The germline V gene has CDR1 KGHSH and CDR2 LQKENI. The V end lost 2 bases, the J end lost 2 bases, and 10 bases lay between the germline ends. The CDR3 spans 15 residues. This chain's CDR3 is CASSPNRAPYNEQFF. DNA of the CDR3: TGTGCCAGCTCACCAAACAGGGCTCCCTACAATGAGCAGTTCTTC.

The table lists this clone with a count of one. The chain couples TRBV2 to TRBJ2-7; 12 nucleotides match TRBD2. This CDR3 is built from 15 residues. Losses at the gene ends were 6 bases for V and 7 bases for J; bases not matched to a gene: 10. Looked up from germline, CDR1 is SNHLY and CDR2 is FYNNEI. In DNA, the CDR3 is TGTGCCAGCAGCAGGACTAGCGGGAACGATAAGGAGCAGTACTTC. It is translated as CASSRTSGNDKEQYF. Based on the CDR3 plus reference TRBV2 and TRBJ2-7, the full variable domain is EPEVTQTPSHQVTQMGQEVILRCVPISNHLYFYWYRQILGQKVEFLVSFYNNEISEKSEIFDDQFSVERPDGSNFTLKIRSTKLEDSAMYFCASSRTSGNDKEQYFGPGTRLTVT.

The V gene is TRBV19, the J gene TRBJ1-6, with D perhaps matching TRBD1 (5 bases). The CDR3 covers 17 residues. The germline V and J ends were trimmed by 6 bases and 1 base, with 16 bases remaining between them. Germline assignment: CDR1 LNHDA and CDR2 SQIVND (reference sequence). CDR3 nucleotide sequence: TGTGCCAGTAGCCACGGGGACTCCCAGTCCTATAATTCACCCCTCCACTTT. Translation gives CASSHGDSQSYNSPLHF.

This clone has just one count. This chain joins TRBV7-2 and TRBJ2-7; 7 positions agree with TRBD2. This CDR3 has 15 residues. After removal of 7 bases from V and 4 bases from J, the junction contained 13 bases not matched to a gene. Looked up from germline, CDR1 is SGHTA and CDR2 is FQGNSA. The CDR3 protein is CASTPPGGAWYEQYF. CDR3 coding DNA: TGTGCCAGCACCCCCCCGGGGGGTGCGTGGTACGAGCAGTACTTC.

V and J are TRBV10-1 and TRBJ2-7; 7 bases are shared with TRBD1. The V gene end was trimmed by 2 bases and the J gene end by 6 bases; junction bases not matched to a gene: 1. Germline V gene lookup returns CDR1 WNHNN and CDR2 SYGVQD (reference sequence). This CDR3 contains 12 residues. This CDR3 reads CASSENRGEQYF. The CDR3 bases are TGCGCCAGCAGTGAGAACAGGGGCGAGCAGTACTTC.

The CDR3 sequence is CASSFLRTFSTDTQYF. The CDR3 nucleotides read TGTGCCAGCAGCTTCCTCAGGACTTTTTCCACAGATACGCAGTATTTT. V usage is TRBV7-2 and J usage is TRBJ2-3; tentatively, D is TRBD2 (5 bases). Trimming removed 3 bases from V and 2 bases from J, with 15 bases in between. CDR1 and CDR2 from the germline V gene are SGHTA and FQGNSA. The CDR3 is 16 amino acids.

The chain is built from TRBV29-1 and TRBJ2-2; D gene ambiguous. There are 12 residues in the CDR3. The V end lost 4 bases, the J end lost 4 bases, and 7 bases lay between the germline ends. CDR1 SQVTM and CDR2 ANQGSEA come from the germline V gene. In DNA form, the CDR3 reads TGCAGCGTTGTTACGGGCACCGGGGAGCTGTTTTTT. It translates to CSVVTGTGELFF.

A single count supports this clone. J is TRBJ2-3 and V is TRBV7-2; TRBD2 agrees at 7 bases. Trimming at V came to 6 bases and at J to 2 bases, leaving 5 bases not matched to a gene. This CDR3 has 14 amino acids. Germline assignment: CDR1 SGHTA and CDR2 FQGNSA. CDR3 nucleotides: TGTGCCAGCAGACTAGCGACTTACACAGATACGCAGTATTTT. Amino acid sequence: CASRLATYTDTQYF.

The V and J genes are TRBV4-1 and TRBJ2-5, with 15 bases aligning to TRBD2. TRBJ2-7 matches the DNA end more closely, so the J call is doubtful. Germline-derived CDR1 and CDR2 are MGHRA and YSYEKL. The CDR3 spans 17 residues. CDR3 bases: TGCGCCAGCAGCCAAGGGACTAGCGGGAGGGGCTCCTACGAGCAGTACTTC. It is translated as CASSQGTSGRGSYEQYF.

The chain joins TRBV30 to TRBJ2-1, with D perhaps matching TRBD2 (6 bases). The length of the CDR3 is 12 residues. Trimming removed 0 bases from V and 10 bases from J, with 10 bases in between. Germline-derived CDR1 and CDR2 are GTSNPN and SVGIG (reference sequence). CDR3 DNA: TGTGCCTGGAGTGTCGGGAGAGGGGAGCAGTTCTTC. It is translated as CAWSVGRGEQFF.

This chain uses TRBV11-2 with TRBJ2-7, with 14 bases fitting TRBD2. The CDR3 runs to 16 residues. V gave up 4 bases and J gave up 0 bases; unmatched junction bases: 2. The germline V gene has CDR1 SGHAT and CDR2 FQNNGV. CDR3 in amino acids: CASSSGLAGASYEQYF. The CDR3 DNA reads TGTGCCAGCAGCTCGGGACTAGCGGGAGCCTCCTACGAGCAGTACTTC.

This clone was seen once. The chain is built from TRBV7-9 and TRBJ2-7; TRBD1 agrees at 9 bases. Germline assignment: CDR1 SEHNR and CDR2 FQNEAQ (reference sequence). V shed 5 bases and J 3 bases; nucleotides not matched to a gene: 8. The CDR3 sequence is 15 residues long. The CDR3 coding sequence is TGTGCCAGCAGCCGAGACAGGGGGTTAATCTACGAGCAGTACTTC. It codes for CASSRDRGLIYEQYF.

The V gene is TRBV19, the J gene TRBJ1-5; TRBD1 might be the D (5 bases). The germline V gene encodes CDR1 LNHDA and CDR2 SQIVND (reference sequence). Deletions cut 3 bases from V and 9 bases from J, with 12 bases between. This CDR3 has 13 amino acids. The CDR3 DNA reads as TGTGCCAGTAGTATTGACAGCTATAGGCCCCAGCATTTT. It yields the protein CASSIDSYRPQHF.

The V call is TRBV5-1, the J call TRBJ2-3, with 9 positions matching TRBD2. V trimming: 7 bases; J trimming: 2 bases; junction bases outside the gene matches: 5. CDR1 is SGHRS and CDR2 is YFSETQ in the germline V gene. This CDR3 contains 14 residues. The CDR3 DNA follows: TGCGCCAGCCAGCGGGGGGCCTTCACAGATACGCAGTATTTT. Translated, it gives CASQRGAFTDTQYF.

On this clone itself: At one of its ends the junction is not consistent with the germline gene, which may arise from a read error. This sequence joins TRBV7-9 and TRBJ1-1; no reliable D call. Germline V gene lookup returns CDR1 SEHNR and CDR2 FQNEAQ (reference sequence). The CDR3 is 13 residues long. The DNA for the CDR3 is TGTTCCAGCAGCTTCGGTGTGGACACTGAAGCTTTCTTT. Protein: CSSSFGVDTEAFF.

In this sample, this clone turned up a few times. For the CDR3, the DNA is TGTGCCAGCACCCCCGGGACAGGGAAGGGAGAGACCCAGTACTTC. The encoded protein is CASTPGTGKGETQYF. The J gene is TRBJ2-5, the V gene TRBV11-2; 9 nucleotides align to TRBD1. The CDR3 has 15 residues. Germline assignment: CDR1 SGHAT and CDR2 FQNNGV. Trimming at V came to 7 bases and at J to 4 bases, leaving 10 bases not matched to a gene.

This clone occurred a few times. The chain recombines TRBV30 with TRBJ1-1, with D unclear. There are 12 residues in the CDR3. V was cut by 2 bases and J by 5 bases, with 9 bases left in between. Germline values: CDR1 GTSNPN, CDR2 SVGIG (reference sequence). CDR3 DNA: TGTGCCTGGAGTCGGGGAGAGACTGAAGCTTTCTTT. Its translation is CAWSRGETEAFF.

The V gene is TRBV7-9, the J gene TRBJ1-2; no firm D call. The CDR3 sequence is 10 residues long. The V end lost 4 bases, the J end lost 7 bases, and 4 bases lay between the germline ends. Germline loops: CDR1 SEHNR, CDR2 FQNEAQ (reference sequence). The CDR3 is CASSSVGYTF. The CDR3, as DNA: TGTGCCAGCAGCTCAGTTGGCTACACCTTC.

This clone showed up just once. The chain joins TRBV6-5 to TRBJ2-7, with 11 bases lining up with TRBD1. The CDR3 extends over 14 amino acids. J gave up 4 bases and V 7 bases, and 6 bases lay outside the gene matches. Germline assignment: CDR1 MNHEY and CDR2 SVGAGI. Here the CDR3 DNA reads TGTGCCAGCACGGTGGGACAGGGGGTTTACGAGCAGTACTTC. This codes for CASTVGQGVYEQYF.

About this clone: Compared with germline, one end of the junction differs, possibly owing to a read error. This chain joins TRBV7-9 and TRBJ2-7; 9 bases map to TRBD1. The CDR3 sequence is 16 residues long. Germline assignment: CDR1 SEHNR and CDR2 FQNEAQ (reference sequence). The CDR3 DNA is TGTTCCAGCAGCTTAGCCTTGGGGACAGGGCCCTACGAGCAGTACTTC. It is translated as CSSSLALGTGPYEQYF. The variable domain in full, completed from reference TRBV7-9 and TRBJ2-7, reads DTGVSQNPRHKITKRGQNVTFRCDPISEHNRLYWYRQTLGQGPEFLTYFQNEAQLEKSRLLSDRFSAERPKGSFSTLEIQRTEQGDSAMYLCSSSLALGTGPYEQYFGPGTRLTVT.

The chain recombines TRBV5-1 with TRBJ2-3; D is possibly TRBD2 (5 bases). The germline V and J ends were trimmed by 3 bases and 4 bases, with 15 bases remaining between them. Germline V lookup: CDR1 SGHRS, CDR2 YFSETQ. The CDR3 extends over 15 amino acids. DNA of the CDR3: TGCGCCAGCAGCTACCCTCAGCGGTTTCCAGATACGCAGTATTTT. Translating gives CASSYPQRFPDTQYF.

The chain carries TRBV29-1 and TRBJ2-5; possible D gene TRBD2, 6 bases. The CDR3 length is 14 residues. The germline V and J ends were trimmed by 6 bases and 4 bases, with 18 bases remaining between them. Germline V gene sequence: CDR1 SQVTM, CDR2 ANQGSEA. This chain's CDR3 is CSVGGGESGETQYF. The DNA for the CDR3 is TGCAGCGTGGGCGGAGGGGAGAGCGGAGAGACCCAGTACTTC.

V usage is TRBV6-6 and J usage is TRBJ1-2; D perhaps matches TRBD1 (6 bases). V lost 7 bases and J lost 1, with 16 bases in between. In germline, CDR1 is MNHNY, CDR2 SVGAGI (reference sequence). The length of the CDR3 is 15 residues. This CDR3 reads CASTYRLDSNYGYTF. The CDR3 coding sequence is TGTGCCAGCACCTACAGATTGGACAGTAACTATGGCTACACCTTC.

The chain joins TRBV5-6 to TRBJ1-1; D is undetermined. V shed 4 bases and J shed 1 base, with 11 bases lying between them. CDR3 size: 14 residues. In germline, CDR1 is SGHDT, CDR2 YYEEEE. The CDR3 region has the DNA TGTGCCAGCAGCCCCTCCACACGGAACACTGAAGCTTTCTTT. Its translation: CASSPSTRNTEAFF.

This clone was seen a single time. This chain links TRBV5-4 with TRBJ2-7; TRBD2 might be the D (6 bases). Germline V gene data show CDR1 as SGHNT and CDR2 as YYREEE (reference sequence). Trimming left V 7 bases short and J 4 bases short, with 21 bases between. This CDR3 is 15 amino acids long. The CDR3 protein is CASFIEGLGRYEQYF. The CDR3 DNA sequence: TGTGCCAGCTTTATCGAGGGACTTGGGAGGTACGAGCAGTACTTC.